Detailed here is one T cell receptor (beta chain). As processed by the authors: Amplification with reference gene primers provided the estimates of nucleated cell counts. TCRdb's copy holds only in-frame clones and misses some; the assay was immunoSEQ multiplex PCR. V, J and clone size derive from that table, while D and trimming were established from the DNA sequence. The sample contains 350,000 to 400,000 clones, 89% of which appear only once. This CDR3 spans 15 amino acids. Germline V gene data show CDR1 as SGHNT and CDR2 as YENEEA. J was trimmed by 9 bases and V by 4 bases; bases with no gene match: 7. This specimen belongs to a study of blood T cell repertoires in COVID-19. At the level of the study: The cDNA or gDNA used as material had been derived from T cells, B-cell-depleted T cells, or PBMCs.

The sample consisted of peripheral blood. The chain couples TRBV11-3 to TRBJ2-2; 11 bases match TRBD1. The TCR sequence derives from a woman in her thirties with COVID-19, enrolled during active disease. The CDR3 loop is CASSSGTGGFRELFF. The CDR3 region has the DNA TGTGCCAGCAGCTCCGGGACAGGGGGGTTCAGGGAGCTGTTTTTT.